This T cell receptor (beta chain) was profiled in a study of breast tumors, draining lymph nodes, adjacent tissues. This clonotype has at least ten counts. Its antigen is as yet unknown. TCRdb re-called the multiplex PCR reads with MiXCR, one entry per CDR3 protein. The sample lists some 130,000 distinct CDR3 sequences; around 24% were seen once. Breast cancer patients provided tissue from their axillary draining lymph nodes. Study-wide results and caveats: The data were judged consistent with most tumor T cells coming from lymph node and expanding in tumor. Tumor repertoires ranked between lymph nodes and nontumor tissue in diversity, with V and J gene preferences. Luminal-like breast cancer showed significantly higher tumor–nontumor repertoire similarity than basal-like.

Material for sequencing was axillary lymph node tissue. This receptor was identified in a female donor with breast cancer. Some clones in this sample may be carry-over from other donors' samples.

As DNA, the CDR3 is TGTGCCAGCACAGGGGTAGGGTCACCCCTCCACTTT. It yields the protein CASTGVGSPLHF. The chain employs TRBV19 and TRBJ1-6; TRBD1 aligns across 7 bases. Per germline, CDR1 LNHDA and CDR2 SQIVND (reference sequence). The junction had 6 bases not matched to a gene; V was cut back by 9 bases and J by 10 bases. This CDR3 comprises 12 residues.